This entry concerns a single T cell receptor beta chain. The sample is drawn from a study of cytomegalovirus exposure and HLA in healthy donors. Measured with immunoSEQ multiplex PCR; TCRdb has only the in-frame clones, and not every one. The sample lists 40,000 to 55,000 clones, roughly 93% occurring once. The germline CDR1 and CDR2 sequences are SGHRS and YFSETQ. Trimming took off 0 bases at V and 6 bases at J, with 12 bases between the two ends. This CDR3 contains 15 residues. The sequencing sample was made of PBMCs. The sequence was obtained from a woman between 18 and 29 years old in good health and CMV-seronegative. The V call is TRBV5-1, the J call TRBJ2-2; maybe TRBD1 (5 bases). The CDR3 is CASSLVGRESGELFF. Written as DNA, the CDR3 is TGCGCCAGCAGCTTGGTCGGCAGGGAATCCGGGGAGCTGTTTTTT.